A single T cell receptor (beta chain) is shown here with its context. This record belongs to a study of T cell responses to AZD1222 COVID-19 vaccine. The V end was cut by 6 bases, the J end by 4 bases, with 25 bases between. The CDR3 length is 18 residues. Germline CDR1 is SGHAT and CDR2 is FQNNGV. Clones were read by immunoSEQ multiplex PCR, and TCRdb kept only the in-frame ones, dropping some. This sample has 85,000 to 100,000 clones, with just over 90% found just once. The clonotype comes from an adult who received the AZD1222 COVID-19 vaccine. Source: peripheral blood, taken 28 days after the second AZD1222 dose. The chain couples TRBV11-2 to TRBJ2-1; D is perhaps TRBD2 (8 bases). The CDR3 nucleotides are TGTGCCAGCAGACAAGAGGGGGCGGGAGGTGCCTTGTACAATGAGCAGTTCTTC. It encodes CASRQEGAGGALYNEQFF.